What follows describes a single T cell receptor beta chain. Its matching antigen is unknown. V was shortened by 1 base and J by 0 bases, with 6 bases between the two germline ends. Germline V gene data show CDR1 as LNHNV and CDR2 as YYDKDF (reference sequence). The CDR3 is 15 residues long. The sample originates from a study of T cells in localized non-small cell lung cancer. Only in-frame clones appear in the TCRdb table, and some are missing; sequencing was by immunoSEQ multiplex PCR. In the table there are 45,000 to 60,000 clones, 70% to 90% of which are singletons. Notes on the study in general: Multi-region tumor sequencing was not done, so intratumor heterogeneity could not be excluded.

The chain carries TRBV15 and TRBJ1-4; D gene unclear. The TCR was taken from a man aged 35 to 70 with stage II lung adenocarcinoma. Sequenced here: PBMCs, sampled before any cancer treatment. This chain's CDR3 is CATSRVTSTNEKLFF. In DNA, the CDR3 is TGTGCCACCAGCAGAGTAACGTCAACTAATGAAAAACTGTTTTTT.